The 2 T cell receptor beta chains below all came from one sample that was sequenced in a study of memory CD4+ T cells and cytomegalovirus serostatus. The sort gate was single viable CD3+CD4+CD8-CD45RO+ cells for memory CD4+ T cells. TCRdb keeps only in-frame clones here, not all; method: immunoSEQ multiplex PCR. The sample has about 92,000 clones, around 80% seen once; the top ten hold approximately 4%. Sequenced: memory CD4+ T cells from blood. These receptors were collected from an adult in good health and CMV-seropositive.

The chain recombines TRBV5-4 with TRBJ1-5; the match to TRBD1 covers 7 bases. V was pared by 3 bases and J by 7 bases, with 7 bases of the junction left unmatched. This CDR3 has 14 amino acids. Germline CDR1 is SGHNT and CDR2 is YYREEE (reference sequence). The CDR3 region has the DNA TGTGCCAGCAGCTCCGGGACAGTGGGACAGCCCCAGCATTTT. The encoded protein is CASSSGTVGQPQHF.

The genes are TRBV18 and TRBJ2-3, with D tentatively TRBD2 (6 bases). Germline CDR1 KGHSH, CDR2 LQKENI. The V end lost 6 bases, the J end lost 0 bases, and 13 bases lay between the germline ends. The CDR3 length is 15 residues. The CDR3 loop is CASSPIGTSTDTQYF. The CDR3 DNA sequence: TGTGCCAGCTCTCCAATAGGGACTAGCACAGATACGCAGTATTTT.